This passage covers 16 T cell receptor beta chains from one sample sequenced in a study of control samples from healthy donors and cancer patients. Using immunoSEQ multiplex PCR, the repertoire was profiled, and TCRdb retains in-frame clones only, with some absent. The sample carries about 140,000 clones, 85% to 95% recorded once. Source material: blood. The origin of the receptors is a man between 35 and 55 years old in good health.

There are many counts of this clone. This chain links TRBV6-1 with TRBJ2-7, with a weak D call TRBD2 (5 bases). This CDR3 spans 14 amino acids. V was clipped by 2 bases and J by 2 bases, with 10 bases between them. Germline V gene lookup returns CDR1 MNHNS and CDR2 SASEGT. The CDR3 DNA reads as TGTGCCAGCAGTGAAAGGGAGAAGACCTACGAGCAGTACTTC. Protein: CASSEREKTYEQYF.

This chain connects TRBV6-2 or TRBV6-3 to TRBJ2-7; the D call may be TRBD1 or TRBD2 (5 bases each). V was trimmed by 5 bases and J by 0 bases, leaving 20 bases between them. The length of the CDR3 is 17 residues. The germline V gene encodes CDR1 MNHEY and CDR2 SVGEGT. The CDR3 here is CASSPPSGRVSSYEQYF. CDR3 coding DNA: TGTGCCAGCAGTCCCCCTTCAGGGAGAGTCAGCTCCTACGAGCAGTACTTC.

The genes are TRBV30 and TRBJ2-5, with D maybe TRBD2 (5 bases). The CDR3 consists of 12 residues. Germline V gene lookup returns CDR1 GTSNPN and CDR2 SVGIG (reference sequence). The V end lost 0 bases, the J end lost 5 bases, and 7 bases lay between the germline ends. The CDR3 sequence is CAWSVQRETQYF. CDR3 coding DNA: TGTGCCTGGAGTGTCCAGCGGGAGACCCAGTACTTC.

The chain links TRBV4-2 to TRBJ2-3; a weak D match, TRBD1 (5 bases). The CDR3 is 16 residues long. Trimming took off 0 bases at V and 4 bases at J, with 14 bases between the two ends. Germline CDR1 LGHNA, CDR2 YNFKEQ. As DNA, the CDR3 is TGTGCCAGCAGCCAAGAAGTCAGGGTGAGCGCAGATACGCAGTATTTT. This sequence encodes CASSQEVRVSADTQYF.

This clone was seen once. J is TRBJ1-5 and V is TRBV10-3; a possible D gene is TRBD1 (6 bases). Germline lookup yields CDR1 ENHRY and CDR2 SYGVKD. The V end was cut by 10 bases, the J end by 1 base, with 17 bases between. The CDR3 runs 15 residues. The CDR3 loop is CATGGREDSNQPQHF. CDR3 bases: TGTGCCACCGGGGGCAGGGAAGACAGCAATCAGCCCCAGCATTTT.

This chain joins TRBV14 and TRBJ1-1; TRBD1 is a possible D gene (6 bases). Germline CDR1 is SGHDN and CDR2 is FVKESK. The CDR3 is 14 residues long. Deletions cut 4 bases from V and 3 bases from J, with 12 bases between. In DNA form, the CDR3 reads TGTGCCAGCAGCCGACAGGTACGGGACACTGAAGCTTTCTTT. It codes for CASSRQVRDTEAFF.

The chain uses TRBV28 and TRBJ1-1; D is perhaps TRBD1 (6 bases). Germline CDR1 and CDR2: MDHEN and SYDVKM. The CDR3 is made up of 16 amino acids. The ends were cut back, 2 bases at V and 5 bases at J, with 18 bases in the middle. CDR3 sequence: CASSLRSGGRLTEAFF. In DNA form, the CDR3 reads TGTGCCAGCAGTTTACGATCCGGGGGGCGCCTAACTGAAGCTTTCTTT.

V is TRBV5-4 and J is TRBJ1-2; D may be TRBD1 (5 bases). Trimming shortened V by 4 bases and J by 2 bases, and 12 bases separated the two germline ends. The germline CDR1 and CDR2 sequences are SGHNT and YYREEE (reference sequence). The CDR3 consists of 14 residues. The CDR3: CASSPVEGNYGYTF. In nucleotides, the CDR3 is TGTGCCAGCAGCCCCGTAGAGGGGAACTATGGCTACACCTTC.

The V and J genes are TRBV9 and TRBJ1-5; D call uncertain. The germline V gene encodes CDR1 SGDLS and CDR2 YYNGEE. V dropped 4 bases and J dropped 1 base, with 9 bases sitting between them. The CDR3 consists of 14 residues. The CDR3 protein is CASSTGRSNQPQHF. In DNA form, the CDR3 reads TGTGCCAGCAGCACCGGACGGAGCAATCAGCCCCAGCATTTT.

The rearrangement uses TRBV7-9 and TRBJ2-4; D is possibly TRBD2 (6 bases). This CDR3 comprises 15 residues. V lost 1 base and J 2 bases, leaving 9 bases between the germline ends. The germline V gene has CDR1 SEHNR and CDR2 FQNEAQ (reference sequence). CDR3 protein: CASSLGRGTKNIQYF. Written as DNA, the CDR3 is TGTGCCAGCAGCTTAGGTCGGGGGACCAAAAACATTCAGTACTTC.

The chain combines TRBV5-1 with TRBJ2-4, with 7 bases matching TRBD2. Germline assignment: CDR1 SGHRS and CDR2 YFSETQ. The ends lost 0 bases at V and 8 bases at J; junction bases unmatched: 8. The CDR3 runs to 15 residues. CDR3 DNA: TGCGCCAGCAGCTTGGCTACGACACGGGGGGACATTCAGTACTTC. It codes for CASSLATTRGDIQYF. The variable domain in full, with the rest retrieved from reference TRBV5-1 and TRBJ2-4, is KAGVTQTPRYLIKTRGQQVTLSCSPISGHRSVSWYQQTPGQGLQFLFEYFSETQRNKGNFPGRFSGRQFSNSRSEMNVSTLELGDSALYLCASSLATTRGDIQYFGAGTRLSVL.

The V and J genes are TRBV11-2 and TRBJ1-2, with no clear D. Trimming took off 5 bases at V and 2 bases at J, with 21 bases between the two ends. Germline values: CDR1 SGHAT, CDR2 FQNNGV. The length of the CDR3 is 17 residues. The CDR3 spells CASSVPGPGVGNYGYTF. In DNA, the CDR3 is TGTGCCAGCAGCGTACCGGGTCCCGGGGTGGGAAACTATGGCTACACCTTC. Together with reference TRBV11-2 and TRBJ1-2, the CDR3 gives the full variable domain: EAGVAQSPRYKIIEKRQSVAFWCNPISGHATLYWYQQILGQGPKLLIQFQNNGVVDDSQLPKDRFSAERLKGVDSTLKIQPAKLEDSAVYLCASSVPGPGVGNYGYTFGSGTRLTVV.

This chain connects TRBV19 to TRBJ1-4, with a tentative D call TRBD1 (5 bases). This CDR3 contains 15 residues. The germline CDR1 and CDR2 sequences are LNHDA and SQIVND (reference sequence). V was cut by 5 bases and J by 8 bases, with 18 bases left in between. The CDR3 DNA sequence: TGTGCCAGTAGTTTAGGCCGGGGCCGAGGCGAAAAACTGTTTTTT. Its translation is CASSLGRGRGEKLFF. The full variable domain, with the rest looked up from reference TRBV19 and TRBJ1-4, is DGGITQSPKYLFRKEGQNVTLSCEQNLNHDAMYWYRQDPGQGLRLIYYSQIVNDFQKGDIAEGYSVSREKKESFPLTVTSAQKNPTAFYLCASSLGRGRGEKLFFGSGTQLSVL.

The chain uses TRBV2 and TRBJ1-1; D possibly corresponds to TRBD1 (5 bases). This CDR3 is built from 15 residues. V lost 0 bases and J 4 bases, leaving 12 bases between the germline ends. Germline CDR1 reads SNHLY; CDR2 reads FYNNEI. The CDR3 DNA follows: TGTGCCAGCAGTGAAGCAACAAGGGGTGGCACTGAAGCTTTCTTT. This translates into CASSEATRGGTEAFF.

The rearrangement joins TRBV5-1 to TRBJ2-2; 7 bases fit TRBD1. Trimming took 2 bases from V and 7 from J; bases not matched to a gene: 2. The CDR3 covers 13 residues. Germline V lookup: CDR1 SGHRS, CDR2 YFSETQ. CDR3 in amino acids: CASSLQGIGELFF. DNA for the CDR3: TGCGCCAGCAGCTTACAGGGGATCGGGGAGCTGTTTTTT.

The chain carries TRBV9 and TRBJ1-1; a weak D match, TRBD1 (5 bases). In germline, CDR1 is SGDLS, CDR2 YYNGEE. V gave up 0 bases and J gave up 4 bases, with 10 bases separating them. The CDR3 is made up of 14 amino acids. The CDR3 coding sequence is TGTGCCAGCAGCGTAGGCAGGGAGGGCACTGAAGCTTTCTTT. This gives the protein CASSVGREGTEAFF.